These T cell receptor beta chains were read from a single sample in a study of CD8 T cells in ankylosing spondylitis. TCRdb used MiXCR to reprocess the 5' RACE reads, holding one entry per CDR3 protein. Here the sample spans about 500,000 distinct CDR3 sequences, about 5.7% being singletons. The material sequenced was blood, either unsorted or a sorted T cell fraction (not recorded which). Every receptor here comes from a male donor with ankylosing spondylitis. CDR3s include the opening cysteine and the closing phenylalanine or tryptophan. The order of the fields is J gene, V gene, D gene, clone size, CDR3 protein, CDR3 DNA. A D gene is named only where the DNA matches it firmly. A row's size may be missing; if present it is once, few, many or a size class.

>TRBJ1-4|TRBV7-8|.|many
CASSLDRRVREKLFF
TGTGCCAGCAGCTTAGATCGACGGGTGCGGGAAAAACTGTTTTTT
>TRBJ2-7|TRBV28|TRBD1|many
CASSDTRGQGYEQYF
TGTGCCAGCAGTGATACACGGGGACAGGGATACGAGCAGTACTTC
>TRBJ2-1|TRBV29-1|TRBD2|many
CSGGLAGRSYNEQFF
TGCAGCGGCGGACTAGCGGGAAGGTCCTACAATGAGCAGTTCTTC
>TRBJ2-3|TRBV6-2/TRBV6-3|TRBD2|many
CASSPRLATQYF
TGTGCCAGCAGCCCGAGACTAGCTACGCAGTATTTT
>TRBJ2-2|TRBV12-3/TRBV12-4|.|.
CASSFHLTPNTGELFF
TGTGCCAGCAGTTTTCATTTGACACCCAACACCGGGGAGCTGTTTTTT
>TRBJ2-1|TRBV5-1|TRBD2|many
CASSLALAGPNEQFF
TGCGCCAGCAGTCTCGCACTAGCGGGGCCCAATGAGCAGTTCTTC
>TRBJ1-3|TRBV12-3/TRBV12-4|.|many
CASTPRVLRTDTIYF
TGTGCCAGCACGCCCAGGGTCCTCAGGACTGACACCATATATTTT
>TRBJ2-7|TRBV7-8|TRBD2|many
CASSLGTQAGVYYEQYF
TGTGCCAGCAGCTTAGGGACTCAAGCGGGAGTCTACTACGAGCAGTACTTC
>TRBJ2-2|TRBV7-9|TRBD2|many
CASSPHGGANTGELFF
TGTGCCAGCAGCCCTCACGGGGGGGCCAACACCGGGGAGCTGTTTTTT
>TRBJ2-1|TRBV18|TRBD2|.
CASSPQRGAGNEQFF
TGTGCCAGCTCACCACAGCGGGGGGCCGGCAATGAGCAGTTCTTC
>TRBJ2-5|TRBV5-1|.|many
CASSFAKGRGETQYF
TGCGCCAGCAGCTTTGCGAAGGGCAGGGGAGAGACCCAGTACTTC
>TRBJ2-1|TRBV7-2|.|many
CASSFRDYNEQFF
TGTGCCAGCAGCTTCCGGGACTACAATGAGCAGTTCTTC
>TRBJ1-1|TRBV12-3/TRBV12-4|.|many
CASIGGWNTEAFF
TGTGCCAGCATCGGTGGATGGAACACTGAAGCTTTCTTT
>TRBJ1-2|TRBV7-2|.|many
CASSLTRFDSGYTF
TGTGCCAGCAGCTTAACGCGGTTTGATTCGGGCTACACCTTC
>TRBJ2-5|TRBV5-6|.|many
CASDTWTFQETQYF
TGTGCCAGCGATACGTGGACATTTCAAGAGACCCAGTACTTC
>TRBJ2-3|TRBV5-1|TRBD2|few
CASSLGLAGALDTQYF
TGCGCCAGCAGCTTGGGACTAGCGGGAGCATTAGATACGCAGTATTTT
>TRBJ1-1|TRBV5-6|.|many
CASSWDWRTSEAFF
TGTGCCAGCAGCTGGGACTGGCGGACATCTGAAGCTTTCTTT
>TRBJ2-1|TRBV5-1|.|.
CASSLRGWDNEQFF
TGCGCCAGCAGCTTGCGGGGGTGGGACAATGAGCAGTTCTTC
>TRBJ2-7|TRBV6-2/TRBV6-3|.|few
CASSSWGRSSYEQYF
TGTGCCAGCAGTAGCTGGGGGCGGTCCTCCTACGAGCAGTACTTC
>TRBJ2-6|TRBV18|.|many
CASSPTGAGANVLTF
TGTGCCAGCTCACCAACGGGGGCTGGGGCCAACGTCCTGACTTTC
>TRBJ1-1|TRBV11-2|TRBD1|.
CASSFEQGQAFF
TGTGCCAGCAGCTTCGAACAGGGGCAAGCCTTCTTT
>TRBJ1-2|TRBV6-1|TRBD1|.
CASSEWTGGRANYGYTF
TGTGCCAGCAGTGAATGGACAGGGGGAAGGGCTAACTATGGCTACACCTTC
>TRBJ1-1|TRBV20-1|.|many
CSATRSGEAFF
TGCAGTGCTACGAGGTCCGGAGAAGCTTTCTTT
>TRBJ2-2|TRBV7-8|.|many
CASSFLQSGELFF
TGTGCCAGCAGCTTTTTACAGTCCGGGGAGCTGTTTTTT
>TRBJ2-7|TRBV5-1|TRBD2|medium-sized
CASSLVTSGTYEQYF
TGCGCCAGCAGCTTGGTAACTAGCGGGACCTACGAGCAGTACTTC
>TRBJ2-3|TRBV5-5|TRBD2|many
CASSLGIGGEDTQYF
TGTGCCAGCAGCTTGGGAATCGGGGGGGAGGATACGCAGTATTTT
>TRBJ2-3|TRBV5-1|TRBD2|many
CASSSFRTSVDTDTQYF
TGCGCCAGCAGCTCTTTCCGGACTAGCGTAGACACAGATACGCAGTATTTT
>TRBJ1-1|TRBV5-4|.|many
CASSLKGIPEAFF
TGTGCCAGCAGCTTGAAAGGGATTCCTGAAGCTTTCTTT
>TRBJ2-1|TRBV29-1|TRBD2|many
CSSGGSYFYNEQFF
TGCAGCTCGGGGGGGTCCTATTTTTACAATGAGCAGTTCTTC
>TRBJ2-5|TRBV15|.|many
CATSVDREETQYF
TGTGCCACCAGCGTAGACAGAGAAGAGACCCAGTACTTC
>TRBJ1-1|TRBV6-1|.|many
CASRSDQGSTEAFF
TGTGCCAGCAGGAGCGATCAGGGGAGTACTGAAGCTTTCTTT
>TRBJ2-5|TRBV7-6|TRBD1|many
CASSPRTGGETQYF
TGTGCCAGCAGCCCAAGGACAGGGGGAGAGACCCAGTACTTC
>TRBJ2-3|TRBV7-9|.|.
CASSLTPGDTQYF
TGTGCCAGCAGCCTGACGCCGGGGGATACGCAGTATTTT
>TRBJ1-1|TRBV7-9|.|many
CASSLAQGMFTEAFF
TGTGCCAGCAGCTTAGCGCAGGGGATGTTCACTGAAGCTTTCTTT
>TRBJ2-3|TRBV12-3/TRBV12-4|.|few
CASSLAVARVGDTQYF
TGTGCCAGCAGTTTAGCGGTAGCGAGGGTAGGAGATACGCAGTATTTT
>TRBJ1-5|TRBV6-1|.|.
CASSRVRGGNQPQHF
TGTGCTAGCAGTCGCGTTCGGGGGGGCAATCAGCCCCAGCATTTT
>TRBJ2-1|TRBV6-2/TRBV6-3|TRBD2|many
CASRRGGVYNEQFF
TGTGCCAGCCGCCGCGGGGGTGTGTACAATGAGCAGTTCTTC
>TRBJ2-7|TRBV2|.|few
CASSPDMREQYF
TGTGCCAGCAGTCCCGACATGCGCGAGCAGTACTTC
>TRBJ2-1|TRBV6-5|.|many
CASSSNRAGTMDNEQFF
TGTGCCAGCAGTTCGAACCGAGCGGGGACAATGGACAATGAGCAGTTCTTC
>TRBJ1-1|TRBV6-1|.|few
CASSFRIQGSNTEAFF
TGTGCCAGCAGCTTTAGAATTCAGGGCTCGAACACTGAAGCTTTCTTT
>TRBJ1-1|TRBV29-1|TRBD1|many
CSVERAGGWDTEAFF
TGCAGCGTTGAACGGGCAGGGGGCTGGGACACTGAAGCTTTCTTT
>TRBJ2-7|TRBV5-1|TRBD1|many
CASSFGTGVYEQYF
TGTGCCAGCAGCTTCGGGACAGGGGTGTACGAGCAGTACTTC
>TRBJ2-5|TRBV29-1|.|many
CSVRVADQETQYF
TGCAGCGTACGCGTGGCAGACCAAGAGACCCAGTACTTC
>TRBJ1-2|TRBV7-2|TRBD1|many
CASSLVQGHGYTF
TGTGCCAGCAGCTTAGTACAGGGGCATGGCTACACCTTC
>TRBJ1-6|TRBV7-2|.|many
CASSGEGFFSYNSPLHF
TGTGCCAGCAGTGGGGAGGGGTTTTTCTCCTATAATTCACCCCTCCACTTT
>TRBJ1-2|TRBV10-3|TRBD1|many
CATTPGQGTFLGGYTF
TGTGCCACCACCCCGGGACAGGGGACCTTCCTGGGCGGCTACACCTTC
>TRBJ2-1|TRBV28|.|many
CASSFRGFGRPYNEQFF
TGTGCCAGCAGTTTTAGGGGGTTCGGGAGACCCTACAATGAGCAGTTCTTC
>TRBJ2-5|TRBV7-2|.|many
CASRGLQETQYF
TGTGCCAGCAGAGGGCTCCAAGAGACCCAGTACTTC
>TRBJ1-1|TRBV10-3|TRBD1|many
CAISGGGQDTEAFF
TGTGCCATCAGTGGGGGGGGACAGGACACTGAAGCTTTCTTT
>TRBJ2-1|TRBV7-6|TRBD2|many
CASSPLWTSGRGNEQFF
TGTGCCAGCAGCCCCCTTTGGACTAGCGGGAGGGGTAATGAGCAGTTCTTC
>TRBJ2-7|TRBV29-1|.|.
CSVFLSYEQYF
TGCAGCGTTTTCCTCTCCTACGAGCAGTACTTC
>TRBJ1-3|TRBV10-3|TRBD1|many
CAISEWTGYSQTGNTIYF
TGTGCCATCAGTGAGTGGACAGGGTACTCTCAGACTGGAAACACCATATATTTT
>TRBJ2-3|TRBV4-3|.|many
CASSQGLGGAGTDTQYF
TGCGCCAGCAGCCAAGGCCTGGGGGGAGCGGGCACAGATACGCAGTATTTT
>TRBJ2-7|TRBV6-2/TRBV6-3|TRBD2|many
CASSYPAGEHYEQYF
TGTGCCAGCAGTTACCCAGCGGGAGAGCACTACGAGCAGTACTTC
>TRBJ1-5|TRBV20-1|TRBD1|many
CSARQGRSQPQHF
TGCAGTGCTCGACAGGGACGGAGTCAGCCCCAGCATTTT
>TRBJ2-3|TRBV5-1|TRBD2|.
CASSLLAGGPGDTQYF
TGCGCCAGCAGCTTGCTAGCGGGGGGGCCGGGAGATACGCAGTATTTT